This TCR beta chain was recorded in a study of T cell changes during pregnancy in multiple sclerosis. This table comes from immunoSEQ multiplex PCR, and its TCRdb copy is limited to in-frame clones, with some not included. The sample has fewer than 20,000 clones, approximately 87% seen once. This clonotype was obtained from a female donor with multiple sclerosis, enrolled in a pregnancy study. Sequenced here: CD8+ T cells from peripheral blood mononuclear cells, sampled after pregnancy.

This CDR3 is CASSEHRDTGELFF. In nucleotides, the CDR3 is TGTGCCAGCAGTGAACACAGGGACACCGGGGAGCTGTTTTTT. The chain carries TRBV25-1 and TRBJ2-2; weak D call: TRBD1 (6 bases). The CDR3 sequence is 14 residues long. Germline loops: CDR1 MGHDK, CDR2 SYGVNS. V dropped 2 bases and J dropped 3 bases, with 7 bases sitting between them.